This paragraph reports one T cell receptor (beta chain). The antigen is not known. This specimen belongs to a study of CD8+ T cells in alopecia areata. Sequencing templates came from extracted RNA that was reverse transcribed into cDNA. Generated by immunoSEQ multiplex PCR, the TCRdb table keeps only in-frame clones and is missing some. The sample carries 270,000 or so clones, over 45% recorded once. Treatment noted: oral pan-JAK inhibitor, 5-10 mg twice daily. Study-wide findings and caveats: One nonresponder makes the tie between baseline CD8+ expansion and response uncertain.

The length of the CDR3 is 13 residues. V lost 4 bases and J lost 7, with 8 bases in between. Germline V lookup: CDR1 SGHDN, CDR2 FVKESK. This specimen consisted of CD4+ T cells sorted from blood, obtained at week 24, from a patient treated with tofacitinib. The chain links TRBV14 to TRBJ1-6; no clear D gene. The receptor comes from a human donor with alopecia areata. The chain's CDR3 is CASSPQHNSPLHF. In nucleotides, the CDR3 is TGTGCCAGCAGCCCCCAACACAATTCACCCCTCCACTTT.